This T cell receptor beta chain was recorded in a study of T cells after yellow fever vaccination. CDR1 and CDR2 from the germline V gene are GTSNPN and SVGIG (reference sequence). The V and J ends lost 8 bases and 2 bases, in that order; junction bases with no gene match: 5. The CDR3 runs to 13 residues. A 5'RACE template-switching step, the method used to make TCR cDNA, added a universal primer site and UMIs. TCRdb itself ran the 5' RACE reads through MiXCR, one entry per CDR3 protein. This table holds hundreds of thousands of distinct CDR3 sequences, approximately 19% found once. The genes are TRBV30 and TRBJ2-7, with 11 bases that match TRBD2. The input for sequencing was PBMCs, taken before the yellow fever booster vaccination. The TCR originated in a man younger than 35 who received the YFV17D yellow fever vaccine. Written as DNA, the CDR3 is TGTGCCCTGGTTAGCGGGGGGGCCTACGAGCAGTACTTC. It specifies CALVSGGAYEQYF. Full variable domain (rest looked up from reference TRBV30 and TRBJ2-7): SQTIHQWPATLVQPVGSPLSLECTVEGTSNPNLYWYRQAAGRGLQLLFYSVGIGQISSEVPQNLSASRPQDRQFILSSKKLLLSDSGFYLCALVSGGAYEQYFGPGTRLTVT.